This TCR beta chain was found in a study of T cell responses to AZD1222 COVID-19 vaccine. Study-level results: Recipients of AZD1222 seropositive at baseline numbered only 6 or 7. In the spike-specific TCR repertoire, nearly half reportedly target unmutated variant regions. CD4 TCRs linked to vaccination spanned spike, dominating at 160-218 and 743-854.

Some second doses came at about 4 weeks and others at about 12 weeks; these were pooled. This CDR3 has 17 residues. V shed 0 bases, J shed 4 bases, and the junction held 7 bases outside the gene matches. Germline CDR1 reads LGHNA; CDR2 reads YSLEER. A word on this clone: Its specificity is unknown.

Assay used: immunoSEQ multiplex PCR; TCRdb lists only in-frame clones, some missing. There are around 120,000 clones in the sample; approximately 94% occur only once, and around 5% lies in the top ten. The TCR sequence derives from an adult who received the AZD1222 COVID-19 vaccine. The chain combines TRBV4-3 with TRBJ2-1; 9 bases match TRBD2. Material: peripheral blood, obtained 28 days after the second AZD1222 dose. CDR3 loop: CASSQDPAGGLYNEQFF. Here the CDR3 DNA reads TGCGCCAGCAGCCAAGATCCAGCGGGGGGCCTATACAATGAGCAGTTCTTC.